The 16 T cell receptor beta chains below come from one sample, sequenced in a study of PD-1 blockade in classical Hodgkin lymphoma. Sequencing used immunoSEQ multiplex PCR; TCRdb keeps in-frame clones, though not all of them. The table records under 15,000 clones, 80% to 95% of them present only once. Exposure to brentuximab vedotin varied, and each patient had relapsed following autologous stem cell transplantation. The material sequenced was peripheral blood mononuclear cells (PBMCs), taken at baseline. The receptors stem from a human donor with classical Hodgkin lymphoma.

The DNA for the CDR3 is TGTGCCAGCAGTGGGTCCGGGGGGATTGTCAATGAGCAGTTCTTC. It yields the protein CASSGSGGIVNEQFF. This chain connects TRBV2 to TRBJ2-1; 7 nucleotides align to TRBD2. The J segment lost 6 bases and the V segment lost 4 bases, leaving 9 bases of the junction unmatched. The CDR3 has 15 amino acids. Germline V gene data show CDR1 as SNHLY and CDR2 as FYNNEI.

The V gene is TRBV14, the J gene TRBJ1-2, with unresolved D. CDR1 and CDR2 (germline): SGHDN, FVKESK. This CDR3 comprises 13 residues. Trimming removed 3 bases from V and 8 bases from J, with 13 bases in between. The CDR3: CASSQVRLGGYTF. In DNA, the CDR3 is TGTGCCAGCAGCCAGGTCAGGCTAGGGGGCTACACCTTC.

The genes are TRBV30 and TRBJ1-2; D gene ambiguous. The CDR3 is made up of 14 amino acids. Germline V gene lookup returns CDR1 GTSNPN and CDR2 SVGIG (reference sequence). Deletions cut 1 base from V and 4 bases from J, with 13 bases between. The CDR3 protein is CAWSDLVITYGYTF. The CDR3 region has the DNA TGTGCCTGGAGTGATTTGGTAATCACCTATGGCTACACCTTC.

In this sample, this clone turned up once. The chain joins TRBV5-1 to TRBJ1-2; D possibly corresponds to TRBD1 (6 bases). The germline V gene has CDR1 SGHRS and CDR2 YFSETQ. The CDR3 spans 14 residues. The ends were cut back, 0 bases at V and 5 bases at J, with 11 bases in the middle. The CDR3 is CASSLAQTGYGYTF. In DNA form, the CDR3 reads TGCGCCAGCAGCTTGGCCCAGACAGGTTATGGCTACACCTTC.

V usage is TRBV5-1 and J usage is TRBJ1-4; D not resolved. Looked up from germline, CDR1 is SGHRS and CDR2 is YFSETQ. V was trimmed by 5 bases and J by 8 bases, leaving 13 bases between them. This CDR3 comprises 13 residues. The CDR3: CASSFGEWEKLFF. The CDR3 nucleotides read TGCGCCAGCAGTTTCGGGGAATGGGAAAAACTGTTTTTT.

The chain joins TRBV19 to TRBJ1-5; D gene ambiguous. The CDR3 has 13 residues. With 6 bases removed from V and 1 base from J, the gap between germline ends came to 7 bases. The germline V gene has CDR1 LNHDA and CDR2 SQIVND (reference sequence). The CDR3 reads CASSFNSNQPQHF. In DNA, the CDR3 is TGTGCCAGTAGCTTCAACAGCAATCAGCCCCAGCATTTT.

The chain combines TRBV28 with TRBJ1-2; 7 nucleotides align to TRBD1. Looked up from germline, CDR1 is MDHEN and CDR2 is SYDVKM. Losses at the gene ends were 6 bases for V and 3 bases for J; bases not matched to a gene: 13. CDR3 length: 16 residues. DNA of the CDR3: TGTGCCAGCAGGCCGCACCCGGGACAGCCCTACTATGGCTACACCTTC. It codes for CASRPHPGQPYYGYTF.

This chain uses TRBV7-2 with TRBJ2-1, with 8 bases fitting TRBD2. The germline CDR1 and CDR2 sequences are SGHTA and FQGNSA. The CDR3 has 15 residues. Trimming cost V 6 bases and J 3 bases; bases outside gene matches: 7. CDR3 region: CASSPTGGLYNEQFF. The CDR3 DNA is TGTGCCAGCAGTCCAACGGGGGGGCTCTACAATGAGCAGTTCTTC.

The V call is TRBV27, the J call TRBJ2-2; TRBD2 agrees at 11 bases. Germline lookup yields CDR1 MNHEY and CDR2 SMNVEV (reference sequence). This CDR3 region has 16 residues. Trimming removed 5 bases from V and 4 bases from J; junction bases left unmatched: 6. CDR3 protein: CASSTLAGVSTGELFF. CDR3 sequence (DNA): TGTGCCAGCAGTACACTAGCGGGGGTCAGCACCGGGGAGCTGTTTTTT.

The chain couples TRBV6-6 to TRBJ1-4; D is perhaps TRBD1 (5 bases). This CDR3 is 16 amino acids long. Trimming took off 6 bases at V and 0 bases at J, with 14 bases between the two ends. Germline values: CDR1 MNHNY, CDR2 SVGAGI (reference sequence). The CDR3 DNA follows: TGTGCCAGCAGAAGACCCGAACAGGCAACTAATGAAAAACTGTTTTTT. As protein: CASRRPEQATNEKLFF.

V gene TRBV7-2 combines with J gene TRBJ2-5; D not certain. The CDR3 is made up of 14 amino acids. Between the trimmed V and J ends, which lost 3 bases and 5 bases, there was a span of 13 bases. Germline V CDR1 and CDR2: SGHTA, FQGNSA. The CDR3 spells CASSFGPPRETQYF. The CDR3 coding sequence is TGTGCCAGCAGCTTCGGACCCCCCCGTGAGACCCAGTACTTC.

V and J are TRBV7-2 and TRBJ2-5, with no clear D. CDR1 and CDR2 from the germline V gene are SGHTA and FQGNSA. V was pared by 0 bases and J by 2 bases, with 7 bases between. The CDR3 covers 14 residues. CDR3 in amino acids: CASSLAFRQETQYF. The DNA for the CDR3 is TGTGCCAGCAGCTTAGCATTTCGGCAAGAGACCCAGTACTTC.

The rearrangement uses TRBV5-1 and TRBJ2-3; unclear D gene. Per the germline V gene, CDR1 is SGHRS and CDR2 is YFSETQ. The CDR3 extends over 18 amino acids. Trimming stripped 1 base from V and 2 bases from J, with 20 bases between. CDR3 in amino acids: CASSLTPPAAQNTDTQYF. CDR3 in DNA: TGCGCCAGCAGCTTGACCCCACCGGCGGCGCAGAACACAGATACGCAGTATTTT.

The chain employs TRBV30 and TRBJ1-1; D call uncertain. Looked up from germline, CDR1 is GTSNPN and CDR2 is SVGIG (reference sequence). Trimming cost V 1 base and J 1 base, with 7 bases left between them. The CDR3 runs to 13 residues. The chain's CDR3 is CAWSEQANTEAFF. CDR3 in DNA: TGTGCCTGGAGTGAACAAGCGAACACTGAAGCTTTCTTT.

The chain carries TRBV15 and TRBJ1-2, with a weak D call TRBD1 (5 bases). V lost 0 bases and J lost 4, with 12 bases in between. CDR3 length equals 15 residues. Germline CDR1 and CDR2: LNHNV and YYDKDF (reference sequence). Written as DNA, the CDR3 is TGTGCCACCAGCAGAGATACAAGTCAGGGCTATGGCTACACCTTC. It is translated as CATSRDTSQGYGYTF.

The chain has TRBV7-9 and TRBJ2-7, with D possibly TRBD1 on 5 matching bases. Trimming cost V 3 bases and J 1 base, with 13 bases left between them. CDR1 and CDR2 from the germline V gene are SEHNR and FQNEAQ (reference sequence). CDR3 size: 15 residues. The CDR3 here is CASSLNTGLSYEQYF. The CDR3 nucleotides read TGTGCCAGCAGCTTGAATACAGGTTTATCCTACGAGCAGTACTTC.